This T cell receptor beta chain emerged from a study of beta chain features in type 1 diabetes. About the study: Similarity in age, gender and cell yields was seen between patients and healthy donors.

Over 95% purity was reached by all sorted populations. Concerning this clone: Its antigen is unidentified.

Expressed TCRB transcripts were sequenced because the entire RNA isolate underwent reverse transcription. The table came from immunoSEQ multiplex PCR; TCRdb's copy has only in-frame clones and leaves some out. The sample lists about 650,000 clones, about an eighth occurring once. Study observations and caveats: All four CD4+ subsets of Type 1 diabetes patients contained TCRB CDR3s that were moderately but significantly shorter. Type 1 diabetes patients had fewer VDJ junction insertions and more deletions.

The CDR3 consists of 11 residues. CDR1 is SQVTM, CDR2 ANQGSEA, per germline. Input material: naive CD4+ T cells from blood. The sequence was collected from a man younger than 45 with type 1 diabetes. The rearrangement uses TRBV29-1 and TRBJ2-1; D may be TRBD1 or TRBD2 (6 bases each). This CDR3 is CGGHSYNEQFF. In DNA, the CDR3 is TGCGGGGGGCACTCCTACAATGAGCAGTTCTTC.